The next 26 T cell receptor delta chains were all read from a single sample in a study of DNA immune sequencing with unique molecular identifiers. All 8 TRDV and 4 TRDJ genes were targeted in 32-plex amplification of genomic DNA. The library had 12-nucleotide UMIs introduced over roughly 3 barcoding cycles, then a second adapter PCR. TCRdb repeated clone calling on the multiplex PCR reads with CATT. Of 450 or so delta-chain clones in the sample, roughly 38% are singletons; the top ten hold over 60%. The sequenced material came from buffy coat blood. Receptors originate from a human donor in good health.

This clone is categorized as medium-sized. V and J are TRDV1 and TRDJ1, with TRDD3 matching 13 bases. With 1 base clipped from V and 4 bases from J, the junction kept 15 bases outside the gene matches. Germline CDR1 is TSWWSYY and CDR2 is QGS. This CDR3 contains 20 residues. The CDR3 reads CALGEQMPSFTGGYVDKLIF. In DNA, the CDR3 is TGTGCTCTTGGGGAACAAATGCCTTCCTTTACTGGGGGATACGTCGATAAACTCATCTTT.

By share, this clone ranks as hyperexpanded (1% or more). The chain couples TRDV2 to TRDJ1; 11 bases agree with TRDD3. The ends lost 3 bases at V and 1 base at J; junction bases unmatched: 12. Germline V lookup: CDR1 GEAIGNYY, CDR2 EKD. The CDR3 totals 18 residues. CDR3 in amino acids: CACDDLGGYAGFTDKLIF. CDR3 nucleotide sequence: TGTGCCTGTGACGATCTTGGGGGATACGCGGGTTTCACCGATAAACTCATCTTT.

Remarks on this clone: The likely explanation is a read error, given a far larger clone one base away. The same CDR3 can be traced to other DNA sequences in this sample. This chain connects TRDV1 to TRDJ1; 8 nucleotides match TRDD2. This CDR3 contains 30 residues. Per germline, CDR1 TSWWSYY and CDR2 QGS. CDR3 region: CALGEQGPSPSYPWKGYWGFTPTYTDKLIF. The CDR3 nucleotides are TGTGCTCTAGGGGAACAAGGGCCCTCGCCTTCCTATCCGTGGAAGGGCTATTGGGGGTTCACGCCCACATACACCGATAAACTCATCTTT.

To note about this clone: This may come from a read error, since a much larger clone is one base off. This same CDR3 is encoded by further DNA sequences in the sample. The chain combines TRDV2 with TRDJ1; D gene unclear. Between the trimmed V and J ends, which lost 4 bases and 3 bases, there was a span of 26 bases. CDR1 GEAIGNYY and CDR2 EKD come from the germline V gene. The length of the CDR3 is 18 residues. Here the CDR3 reads CACDTLNPTPIGADKLIF. The CDR3, as DNA: TGTGCCTGTGATACTCTCAATCCCACACCGATCGGGGCCGATAAACTCATCTTT.

Regarding this clone: A read error is the likely source, as a far larger clone sits one nucleotide away. The V and J genes are TRDV1 and TRDJ1; D assignment may be TRDD2 or TRDD3 (9 bases each). This CDR3 is built from 27 residues. CDR1 and CDR2 from the germline V gene are TSWWSYY and QGS. V lost 5 bases and J 0 bases, leaving 49 bases between the germline ends. CDR3 bases: TGTGCTCTTGGGCCCCTCCCGGCCTTCCTACCCTTCTATACTGCGGGGGGATACTCCAAGTACACCGATAAACTCATCTTT. Protein sequence: CALGPLPAFLPFYTAGGYSKYTDKLIF.

This clone turned up a few times. The chain links TRDV2 to TRDJ1, with D hard to call. Germline-derived CDR1 and CDR2 are GEAIGNYY and EKD. Trimming left V 3 bases short and J 7 bases short, with 23 bases between. The CDR3 totals 16 residues. The CDR3 region has the DNA TGTGCCTGTGACCCCCTCATCCGGGGCACGTCCGGTAAACTCATCTTT. Translation gives CACDPLIRGTSGKLIF.

Details on this clone: This DNA translates differently at residue 8 from the TCRdb protein, which is that of a much larger clone; a read error is likely, and the protein shown is the DNA's own translation. The J gene is TRDJ1, the V gene TRDV1; 13 bases agree with TRDD3. The CDR3 is 26 amino acids. Germline trimming cut 2 bases from V and 4 bases from J; bases unmatched to any gene: 34. The germline V gene encodes CDR1 TSWWSYY and CDR2 QGS. CDR3 nucleotide sequence: TGTGCTCTTGGGGAATCGGCCCTCTACCACCCCCCTCACTGGGGGATACGCGGCATACCTCTCGATAAACTCATCTTT. Translation gives CALGESALYHPPHWGIRGIPLDKLIF.

In its sample, this clone is large. This chain uses TRDV2 with TRDJ1; a possible D gene is TRDD3 (6 bases). CDR1 is GEAIGNYY, CDR2 EKD, per germline. The CDR3 runs to 17 residues. The ends were cut back, 0 bases at V and 0 bases at J, with 16 bases in the middle. The CDR3 region has the DNA TGTGCCTGTGACACCGTTGGGATAGAGAGTGACACCGATAAACTCATCTTT. It translates to CACDTVGIESDTDKLIF.

Details on this clone: The protein given by TCRdb reflects a much larger clone and differs at residue 23 from this DNA's translation, likely from a read error; the protein shown is the DNA's translation. The chain couples TRDV1 to TRDJ1; 13 bases fit TRDD3. Germline V gene lookup returns CDR1 TSWWSYY and CDR2 QGS. The CDR3 contains 26 residues. The CDR3 DNA sequence: TGTGCTCTTGGGGAATCGGCCCCCTACCACCCCCCTCACTGGGGGATACGCGGCATACCTCTCGATAATCTCATCTTT. Translating it yields CALGESAPYHPPHWGIRGIPLDNLIF.

In regard to this clone: This probably arose from a read error, given a far larger clone one base away. V gene TRDV1 combines with J gene TRDJ1; D is perhaps TRDD2 or TRDD3 (9 bases each). The ends were cut back, 4 bases at V and 0 bases at J, with 48 bases in the middle. Germline assignment: CDR1 TSWWSYY and CDR2 QGS. CDR3 size: 27 residues. The CDR3, as DNA: TGTGCTCTTGGGGCCTTCCCGGCCTTCCTACCCTTCTATACTGCGGGGGGATACTCCAAGTACACCGATAAACTCATCTTT. It specifies CALGAFPAFLPFYTAGGYSKYTDKLIF.

Sample share makes this clone medium-sized. This chain uses TRDV1 with TRDJ1, with a tentative D call TRDD3 (6 bases). Germline V CDR1 and CDR2: TSWWSYY, QGS. This CDR3 region has 21 residues. V gave up 5 bases and J gave up 0 bases, with 31 bases separating them. This chain's CDR3 is CALGPPSPTDGGGEYTDKLIF. CDR3 nucleotides: TGTGCTCTTGGGCCCCCGTCCCCTACGGACGGTGGGGGGGAATACACCGATAAACTCATCTTT.

Within the sample, this clone is large (0.1 to 1%). The V gene is TRDV2, the J gene TRDJ1; TRDD3 agrees at 13 bases. The germline V gene has CDR1 GEAIGNYY and CDR2 EKD. V gave up 0 bases and J gave up 0 bases; unmatched junction bases: 3. CDR3 length: 17 residues. The CDR3 DNA reads as TGTGCCTGTGACACCCTTACTGGGGGATACGACACCGATAAACTCATCTTT. It translates to CACDTLTGGYDTDKLIF.

Comment on this clone: A far more abundant clone sits one base away, making this likely a read error. This same CDR3 is encoded by further DNA sequences in the sample. The rearrangement joins TRDV1 to TRDJ1; TRDD3 matches at 13 bases. The CDR3 runs to 26 residues. The trim removed 2 bases at V and 4 bases at J, leaving 34 bases unmatched. The V gene's germline CDR1 is TSWWSYY and CDR2 QGS. CDR3 in DNA: TGTGCTCTTGGGGAATCGGCCCCCTACCACCCCCCTCACTGGGGGATACGAGGCATACCTCTCGATAAACTCATCTTT. Its translation is CALGESAPYHPPHWGIRGIPLDKLIF.

Relative to its sample, this clone is large. The chain joins TRDV2 to TRDJ1; 13 bases line up with TRDD3. CDR3 length: 19 amino acids. The germline V gene encodes CDR1 GEAIGNYY and CDR2 EKD. V trimming: 1 base; J trimming: 0 bases; junction bases outside the gene matches: 10. CDR3 sequence reads: CACDTLLGDTQAYTDKLIF. The CDR3 DNA is TGTGCCTGTGACACATTACTGGGGGATACGCAGGCGTACACCGATAAACTCATCTTT.

Regarding this clone: This likely stems from a read error, as it lies one base from a far larger clone. The V and J genes are TRDV1 and TRDJ4; 7 bases are shared with TRDD3. The CDR3 consists of 21 residues. The germline gives CDR1 TSWWSYY, CDR2 QGS. V lost 3 bases and J lost 1; bases outside the gene matches: 26. CDR3 in amino acids: CALGEARRSILKYWGGRPLIF. The CDR3 nucleotides are TGTGCTCTTGGGGAGGCGAGGCGTTCTATCCTAAAGTACTGGGGAGGCAGACCCCTGATCTTT.

Points on this clone: This DNA's translation and the protein TCRdb lists, from a much larger clone, do not match at residue 12, likely due to a read error; the protein shown is translated from the DNA. The genes are TRDV1 and TRDJ1; TRDD2 matches 9 bases. V shed 1 base, J shed 11 bases, and the junction held 11 bases outside the gene matches. The CDR3 loop spans 15 amino acids. Germline V lookup: CDR1 TSWWSYY, CDR2 QGS. For the CDR3, the DNA is TGTGCTCTTGGGGAACCGGCCTTCCTACGGTTACAGCTCATCTTT. It translates to CALGEPAFLRLQLIF.

As for this clone: A far larger clone is one nucleotide away, so this likely arose from a read error. The same CDR3 arises from other DNA sequences in this sample as well. This chain joins TRDV1 and TRDJ1; TRDD3 matches at 9 bases. The CDR3 is 24 residues long. After removal of 4 bases from V and 0 bases from J, the junction contained 30 bases not matched to a gene. Germline-derived CDR1 and CDR2 are TSWWSYY and QGS. The CDR3 nucleotides are TGTGCTCTTGGGGTGTCCCCCCTTGGCCCTGGGGATACGAGTACCCCTCCTTACACCGATAAACTCATCTTT. It encodes CALGVSPLGPGDTSTPPYTDKLIF.

This clone was observed once. TCRdb pairs this DNA with a much larger clone's protein that differs at residue 8, likely a read error; the protein shown was translated from the DNA. The chain couples TRDV1 to TRDJ1; 13 nucleotides align to TRDD3. Trimming at V came to 2 bases and at J to 4 bases, leaving 34 bases not matched to a gene. Germline assignment: CDR1 TSWWSYY and CDR2 QGS. There are 26 residues in the CDR3. The CDR3: CALGESASYHPPHWGIRGIPLDKLIF. The CDR3 nucleotides read TGTGCTCTTGGGGAATCGGCCTCCTACCACCCCCCTCACTGGGGGATACGCGGCATACCTCTCGATAAACTCATCTTT.

A note on this clone: A far larger clone is one nucleotide away, so this likely arose from a read error. The identical CDR3 is also encoded by other nucleotide sequences in the sample. V gene TRDV1 combines with J gene TRDJ1; 11 nucleotides match TRDD3. Trimming cost V 2 bases and J 4 bases; bases outside gene matches: 36. The CDR3 is 26 amino acids. In germline, CDR1 is TSWWSYY, CDR2 QGS. CDR3 residues: CALGESAPYHPPHWGIRGIPLDKLIF. The CDR3 bases are TGTGCTCTTGGGGAATCGGCCCCCTACCACCCCCCTCATTGGGGGATACGCGGCATACCTCTCGATAAACTCATCTTT.

With regard to this clone: A far larger clone differs by one base, so this is likely a read error. In DNA form, the CDR3 reads TGTGCCTGTGACGATCTTGGGGGATACGCGGGTTTCACCGATAAACCCATCTTT. This sequence encodes CACDDLGGYAGFTDKPIF. The gene calls are TRDV2 and TRDJ1; 11 positions agree with TRDD3. The CDR3 extends over 18 amino acids. Germline assignment: CDR1 GEAIGNYY and CDR2 EKD.

The sample holds a few counts of this clone. The TCRdb record carries a much larger clone's protein, which differs from this DNA's translation at residue 7; a read error is the likely cause, and the protein listed here is the DNA translation. V gene TRDV1 combines with J gene TRDJ1, with 8 positions matching TRDD2. J lost 11 bases, V lost 1 base, and 12 bases had no gene match. This CDR3 contains 15 residues. Germline lookup yields CDR1 TSWWSYY and CDR2 QGS. The CDR3 bases are TGTGCTCTTGGGGAACCGGTCTTCCTACGGTTAGAGCTCATCTTT. The encoded protein is CALGEPVFLRLELIF.

This clone is large within its sample. The V gene is TRDV2, the J gene TRDJ1; no definite D call. The CDR3 totals 15 residues. The germline V and J ends were trimmed by 3 bases and 2 bases, with 15 bases remaining between them. The germline V gene has CDR1 GEAIGNYY and CDR2 EKD. The CDR3 spells CACDSLTGRTDKLIF. In DNA form, the CDR3 reads TGTGCCTGTGACTCCCTCACGGGGCGAACCGATAAACTCATCTTT.

This clone is large in the sample. Other DNA sequences of this sample code for an identical CDR3. The chain joins TRDV1 to TRDJ1; D is perhaps TRDD3 (6 bases). Germline V gene data show CDR1 as TSWWSYY and CDR2 as QGS. Trimming left V 3 bases short and J 7 bases short, with 18 bases between. The CDR3 runs 15 residues. The CDR3 nucleotides read TGTGCTCTTGGGGATTTACTACCTACTGGGTTTAAACTCATCTTT. Translating it yields CALGDLLPTGFKLIF.

This clone has more than one count but fewer than ten. The V and J genes are TRDV1 and TRDJ1, with TRDD3 identical over 11 bases. The CDR3 is 22 amino acids. Germline values: CDR1 TSWWSYY, CDR2 QGS. The J segment lost 0 bases and the V segment lost 0 bases, leaving 18 bases of the junction unmatched. CDR3 region: CALGELPGGPYWGITDTDKLIF. The CDR3 bases are TGTGCTCTTGGGGAACTTCCGGGGGGCCCTTACTGGGGGATAACGGACACCGATAAACTCATCTTT.

Judged by abundance, this clone is large. The chain employs TRDV2 and TRDJ1, with 11 bases aligning to TRDD3. This CDR3 is 22 amino acids long. Germline V gene data show CDR1 as GEAIGNYY and CDR2 as EKD. With 0 bases clipped from V and 0 bases from J, the junction kept 20 bases outside the gene matches. DNA for the CDR3: TGTGCCTGTGACACCGCATTACTGCTGGGGGATACACCCTATCCCTACACCGATAAACTCATCTTT. Its protein is CACDTALLLGDTPYPYTDKLIF.

Notes on this clone: This likely came from a read error, as a far larger clone is one base away. The genes are TRDV1 and TRDJ1; possible D gene TRDD3, 6 bases. The CDR3 totals 26 residues. Deletions cut 2 bases from V and 4 bases from J, with 47 bases between. The germline gives CDR1 TSWWSYY, CDR2 QGS. The CDR3 coding sequence is TGTGCTCTTGGGGAATCGGCCCCCTACCACCCCCCTCACTGGGAGATACGCGGCATACCTCTCGATAAACTCATCTTT. Translating it yields CALGESAPYHPPHWEIRGIPLDKLIF.